The 14 T cell receptor beta chains in this list originate from one sample, sequenced in a study of T cell responses to AZD1222 COVID-19 vaccine. Sequencing used immunoSEQ multiplex PCR; TCRdb keeps in-frame clones, though not all of them. The sample lists 150,000 to 180,000 clones, more than 75% seen once, with approximately 20% in the top ten. Material: peripheral blood, obtained on day 0 of AZD1222 vaccination. These receptors all come from an adult in good health.

V is TRBV5-6 and J is TRBJ2-5; 13 bases line up with TRBD2. The CDR3 consists of 17 residues. Germline V gene sequence: CDR1 SGHDT, CDR2 YYEEEE. V was pared by 6 bases and J by 1 base, with 9 bases of the junction left unmatched. The DNA of the CDR3 is TGTGCCAGCATCTCCTGGACTAGCGGGGGCCTCCAAGAGACCCAGTACTTC. Amino acids: CASISWTSGGLQETQYF.

DNA of the CDR3: TGTGCCAGTACCGTGGGACAGTATAGCAATCAGCCCCAGCATTTT. Protein sequence: CASTVGQYSNQPQHF. This rearrangement joins TRBV19 to TRBJ1-5; 7 bases are shared with TRBD1. The CDR3 sequence is 15 residues long. Unmatched junction bases numbered 6, after V lost 7 bases and J lost 0 bases. Germline V gene lookup returns CDR1 LNHDA and CDR2 SQIVND (reference sequence).

V gene TRBV5-1 combines with J gene TRBJ2-7, with unresolved D. V dropped 0 bases and J dropped 0 bases, with 13 bases sitting between them. Germline V gives CDR1 SGHRS, CDR2 YFSETQ. The CDR3 length is 16 residues. This chain's CDR3 is CASSLALQVSSYEQYF. The CDR3 nucleotides are TGCGCCAGCAGCTTGGCCCTCCAGGTTAGCTCCTACGAGCAGTACTTC.

The chain combines TRBV6-1 with TRBJ1-5, with unresolved D. Germline CDR1 reads MNHNS; CDR2 reads SASEGT. This CDR3 spans 14 amino acids. Trimming cost V 0 bases and J 9 bases, with 12 bases left between them. The CDR3 protein is CASSEAVGHSPQHF. DNA of the CDR3: TGTGCCAGCAGTGAAGCTGTAGGGCATTCGCCCCAGCATTTT.

The chain joins TRBV7-9 to TRBJ2-7, with 11 bases fitting TRBD1. V was pared by 5 bases and J by 6 bases, with 6 bases of the junction left unmatched. The CDR3 is made up of 14 amino acids. In germline, CDR1 is SEHNR, CDR2 FQNEAQ (reference sequence). Here the CDR3 reads CASSPWTGGGEQYF. The CDR3 DNA reads TGTGCCAGCAGCCCATGGACAGGGGGCGGCGAGCAGTACTTC.

The chain couples TRBV13 to TRBJ2-4; perhaps TRBD1 as D (6 bases). The germline CDR1 and CDR2 sequences are PRHDT and FYEKMQ (reference sequence). Deletions cut 4 bases from V and 6 bases from J, with 19 bases between. The CDR3 totals 16 residues. In DNA, the CDR3 is TGTGCCAGCAGCTCCCATTTGACAGGTCAAATAAACATTCAGTACTTC. Translated, it gives CASSSHLTGQINIQYF.

The CDR3 loop reads CASSSPPGQGFQPQHF. In DNA, the CDR3 is TGTGCCAGCAGCTCTCCACCGGGACAGGGGTTTCAGCCCCAGCATTTT. V and J are TRBV7-2 and TRBJ1-5, with 10 bases identical to TRBD1. V lost 4 bases and J lost 6; bases outside the gene matches: 9. The CDR3 has 16 residues. Germline V gene lookup returns CDR1 SGHTA and CDR2 FQGNSA.

The chain links TRBV5-4 to TRBJ2-7; D is uncertain. CDR3 length: 13 residues. Germline values: CDR1 SGHNT, CDR2 YYREEE (reference sequence). The V gene lost 3 bases and the J gene lost 4 bases, with 11 bases spanning the gap. Here the CDR3 DNA reads TGTGCCAGCAGCTCTGACCGAGCTTACGAGCAGTACTTC. Its translation: CASSSDRAYEQYF.

This rearrangement joins TRBV30 to TRBJ2-7; D is ambiguous. This CDR3 contains 11 residues. From germline, CDR1 is GTSNPN and CDR2 SVGIG (reference sequence). Trimming stripped 0 bases from V and 4 bases from J, with 4 bases between. The CDR3 is CAWSVGYEQYF. The CDR3 DNA sequence: TGTGCCTGGAGTGTGGGGTACGAGCAGTACTTC.

The chain links TRBV20-1 to TRBJ2-3; TRBD2 matches at 10 bases. This CDR3 is 14 amino acids long. V lost 6 bases, J lost 1 base, and 4 bases stayed unmatched. CDR1 and CDR2 from the germline V gene are DFQATT and SNEGSKA (reference sequence). DNA for the CDR3: TGCAGTGCCAGTCTAGCGGGGGGCACAGATACGCAGTATTTT. It translates to CSASLAGGTDTQYF.

The chain is built from TRBV19 and TRBJ1-2, with TRBD1 as a possible D gene (6 bases). The V end lost 6 bases, the J end lost 0 bases, and 14 bases lay between the germline ends. The V gene's germline CDR1 is LNHDA and CDR2 SQIVND (reference sequence). This CDR3 is 15 amino acids long. CDR3 DNA: TGTGCCAGTAGCCCCTTGGGGGCGGCTAACTATGGCTACACCTTC. Translating gives CASSPLGAANYGYTF.

The rearrangement uses TRBV2 and TRBJ2-2, with D unclear. The CDR3 has 11 amino acids. Germline assignment: CDR1 SNHLY and CDR2 FYNNEI. Trimming removed 7 bases at V and 6 bases at J, with 6 bases between. This CDR3 is CASNLAGELFF. The CDR3 DNA reads as TGTGCCAGCAATCTAGCCGGGGAGCTGTTTTTT.

The V gene is TRBV20-1, the J gene TRBJ2-5; no clear D gene. Germline loops: CDR1 DFQATT, CDR2 SNEGSKA (reference sequence). CDR3 length: 11 residues. Trimming removed 5 bases at V and 2 bases at J, with 6 bases between. CDR3 loop: CSAQLQETQYF. Written as DNA, the CDR3 is TGCAGTGCTCAACTACAAGAGACCCAGTACTTC.

This rearrangement joins TRBV11-3 to TRBJ2-3; 8 bases agree with TRBD1. There are 16 residues in the CDR3. The germline CDR1 and CDR2 sequences are SGHNT and YENEEA. V lost 5 bases to trimming and J lost 4 bases; unmatched junction nucleotides: 11. CDR3 protein: CASSPRAPTGADTQYF. Here the CDR3 DNA reads TGTGCCAGCAGCCCTAGGGCACCGACAGGGGCAGATACGCAGTATTTT.